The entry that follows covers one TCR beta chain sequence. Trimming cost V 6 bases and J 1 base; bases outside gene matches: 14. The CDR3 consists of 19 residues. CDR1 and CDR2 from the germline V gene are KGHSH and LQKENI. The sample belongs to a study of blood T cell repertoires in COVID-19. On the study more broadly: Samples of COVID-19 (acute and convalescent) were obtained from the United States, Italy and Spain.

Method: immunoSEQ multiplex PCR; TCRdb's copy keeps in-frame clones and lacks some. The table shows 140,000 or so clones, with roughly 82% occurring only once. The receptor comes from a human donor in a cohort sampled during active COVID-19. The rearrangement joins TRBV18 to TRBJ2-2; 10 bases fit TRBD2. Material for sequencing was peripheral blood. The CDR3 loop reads CASSPNVLAGSLNTGELFF. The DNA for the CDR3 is TGTGCCAGCTCCCCTAACGTACTAGCGGGAAGCTTGAACACCGGGGAGCTGTTTTTT.